This T cell receptor beta chain was recovered during a study of T cells in Graves' hyperthyroidism and ophthalmopathy. Overall study results and limits: Blood also showed most of the thyroid clonotypes that were expanded above 0.001.

The PBMCs had their origin in 7.5 to 10 ml of fresh peripheral blood. This clonotype came up a few times. The antigen is unknown. V gave up 6 bases and J gave up 7 bases, with 22 bases separating them. The V gene's germline CDR1 is DFQATT and CDR2 SNEGSKA (reference sequence). The CDR3 has 14 residues. RNA transcripts yielded amplified TCR beta CDR3 regions. Carried out on the TCR CDR3, a first-round RT-PCR used the HTBI primer set. TCRdb passed the multiplex PCR reads through MiXCR, listing each CDR3 protein once. The data hold approximately 300,000 distinct CDR3 sequences, with roughly 19% observed a single time.

The V gene is TRBV20-1, the J gene TRBJ2-7; D is tentatively TRBD1 or TRBD2 (6 bases each). Sequencing used blood. This TCR was recovered from a man aged 50-60 years with Graves' ophthalmopathy. CDR3 in amino acids: CSAVGGLSPGEQYF. The CDR3 DNA follows: TGCAGTGCGGTCGGGGGCCTTTCCCCTGGTGAGCAGTACTTC.